This TCR beta chain was documented in a study of blood T cell repertoires in COVID-19. Across the study: In each case, the material was cDNA or gDNA derived from T cells, B-cell-depleted T cells, or PBMCs.

As originally analysed: The assay estimated nucleated cells by amplifying reference gene primers. TCRdb keeps only in-frame clones here, not all; method: immunoSEQ multiplex PCR. V, J and clone size reflect that table, while D and trimming were determined from the DNA. The sample contains hundreds of thousands of clones, 87% of which appear only once. Sequenced input: peripheral blood. This TCR was recovered from a woman aged 45 to 65 with COVID-19, enrolled during active disease.

The CDR3 nucleotides are TGTGCCAGCAGCCAAGATCCTGGACAGAAGTACACCTTC. Translating it yields CASSQDPGQKYTF. The V and J genes are TRBV14 and TRBJ1-2, with D possibly being TRBD1 (6 bases). The CDR3 sequence is 13 residues long. Germline V gene lookup returns CDR1 SGHDN and CDR2 FVKESK. The V gene lost 0 bases and the J gene lost 11 bases, with 13 bases spanning the gap.